Listed here are 22 T cell receptor beta chains from one sample, sequenced in a study of CD8 T cells in Susac syndrome. RNA in amounts of roughly 0.5 to 1 ug was reverse transcribed with random hexamers. TCRdb reanalysed the immunoSEQ multiplex PCR reads using MiXCR and keeps one entry per CDR3 protein. The data show around 140,000 distinct CDR3 sequences, 80% to 85% seen once. What was sequenced was CD8+ T cells from PBMCs. The receptors stem from a human donor with multiple sclerosis.

The chain is built from TRBV7-2 and TRBJ1-6; no definite D call. This CDR3 spans 15 amino acids. CDR1 SGHTA and CDR2 FQGNSA come from the germline V gene. Trimming cost V 5 bases and J 8 bases, with 16 bases left between them. The chain's CDR3 is CASSLQTPYDSPLHF. The CDR3 DNA follows: TGTGCCAGCAGCCTCCAAACCCCGTATGATTCACCCCTCCACTTT.

The chain combines TRBV24-1 with TRBJ2-3; D gene uncertain. The V gene lost 1 base and the J gene lost 4 bases, with 2 bases spanning the gap. Germline values: CDR1 KGHDR, CDR2 SFDVKD. CDR3 size: 12 residues. CDR3 protein: CATSDLADTQYF. The CDR3 nucleotides read TGTGCCACCAGTGATTTAGCAGATACGCAGTATTTT.

The chain is built from TRBV19 and TRBJ1-2, with TRBD1 as a possible D gene (5 bases). V was shortened by 9 bases and J by 5 bases, with 16 bases between the two germline ends. CDR3 size: 13 residues. Germline V lookup: CDR1 LNHDA, CDR2 SQIVND (reference sequence). The CDR3 nucleotides are TGTGCCAGCACCCCGGGACCGCAATATGGCTACACCTTC. Translating it yields CASTPGPQYGYTF. The variable domain in full, completed from reference TRBV19 and TRBJ1-2, reads DGGITQSPKYLFRKEGQNVTLSCEQNLNHDAMYWYRQDPGQGLRLIYYSQIVNDFQKGDIAEGYSVSREKKESFPLTVTSAQKNPTAFYLCASTPGPQYGYTFGSGTRLTVV.

The chain couples TRBV7-6 to TRBJ1-1; weak D call: TRBD1 (5 bases). The CDR3 loop spans 19 amino acids. The germline CDR1 and CDR2 sequences are SGHVS and FNYEAQ. Trimming removed 5 bases from V and 0 bases from J, with 25 bases in between. The CDR3 region has the DNA TGTGCCAGCAGCCGTGGGCAGGGCCGAGCAAACACCATGAACACTGAAGCTTTCTTT. Amino acids: CASSRGQGRANTMNTEAFF. Filled out from reference TRBV7-6 and TRBJ1-1, the complete variable domain reads GAGVSQSPRYKVTKRGQDVALRCDPISGHVSLYWYRQALGQGPEFLTYFNYEAQQDKSGLPNDRFSAERPEGSISTLTIQRTEQRDSAMYRCASSRGQGRANTMNTEAFFGQGTRLTVV.

J is TRBJ2-7 and V is TRBV2; D remains unclear. V was cut by 6 bases and J by 7 bases, with 10 bases left in between. The CDR3 contains 11 residues. The germline V gene encodes CDR1 SNHLY and CDR2 FYNNEI. The CDR3 protein is CASRILGEQYF. For the CDR3, the DNA is TGTGCCAGCAGGATACTCGGGGAGCAGTACTTC. Based on the CDR3 plus reference TRBV2 and TRBJ2-7, the full variable domain is EPEVTQTPSHQVTQMGQEVILRCVPISNHLYFYWYRQILGQKVEFLVSFYNNEISEKSEIFDDQFSVERPDGSNFTLKIRSTKLEDSAMYFCASRILGEQYFGPGTRLTVT.

The J gene is TRBJ1-4, the V gene TRBV2; D gene uncertain. Trimming took off 1 base at V and 6 bases at J, with 6 bases between the two ends. This CDR3 contains 13 residues. Per germline, CDR1 SNHLY and CDR2 FYNNEI. CDR3 residues: CASSEGQDEKLFF. CDR3 nucleotides: TGTGCCAGCAGTGAAGGGCAGGATGAAAAACTGTTTTTT.

The gene calls are TRBV2 and TRBJ2-1; 8 nucleotides line up with TRBD1. The CDR3 is made up of 17 amino acids. The germline V gene has CDR1 SNHLY and CDR2 FYNNEI. J was trimmed by 0 bases and V by 5 bases; bases with no gene match: 9. The CDR3 reads CASSSGQGLPSYNEQFF. The CDR3 nucleotides read TGTGCCAGCAGTAGCGGACAGGGTTTACCCTCCTACAATGAGCAGTTCTTC. Based on the CDR3 plus reference TRBV2 and TRBJ2-1, the full variable domain is EPEVTQTPSHQVTQMGQEVILRCVPISNHLYFYWYRQILGQKVEFLVSFYNNEISEKSEIFDDQFSVERPDGSNFTLKIRSTKLEDSAMYFCASSSGQGLPSYNEQFFGPGTRLTVL.

This rearrangement joins TRBV2 to TRBJ1-1, with unresolved D. Trimming pared 3 bases from V and 0 bases from J, leaving 8 bases between. The germline gives CDR1 SNHLY, CDR2 FYNNEI. The CDR3 length is 14 residues. CDR3 DNA: TGTGCCAGCAGTGAGGCATATATGAACACTGAAGCTTTCTTT. Amino acid sequence: CASSEAYMNTEAFF.

V is TRBV13 and J is TRBJ2-7; a weak D match, TRBD2 (7 bases). There are 14 residues in the CDR3. The germline gives CDR1 PRHDT, CDR2 FYEKMQ (reference sequence). V was trimmed by 7 bases and J by 5 bases, leaving 18 bases between them. The DNA for the CDR3 is TGTGCCAGCACCTGGGGGGGCCGGGGGAACGAGCAGTACTTC. It translates to CASTWGGRGNEQYF.

This chain uses TRBV19 with TRBJ1-1; D not resolved. Trimming removed 0 bases from V and 5 bases from J, with 13 bases in between. The CDR3 sequence is 15 residues long. Germline V CDR1 and CDR2: LNHDA, SQIVND (reference sequence). Here the CDR3 reads CASSIDLGVGTEAFF. CDR3 nucleotides: TGTGCCAGTAGTATAGATCTTGGGGTGGGGACTGAAGCTTTCTTT.

The chain recombines TRBV23-1 with TRBJ2-5, with D unresolved. TRBV23-1 is identified as an open reading frame with a role that is uncertain. The CDR3 loop spans 16 amino acids. Between the trimmed V and J ends, which lost 2 bases and 0 bases, there was a span of 13 bases. CDR3 amino acids: CASSQARPENQETQYF. Here the CDR3 DNA reads TGCGCCAGCAGTCAAGCGCGTCCAGAAAACCAAGAGACCCAGTACTTC.

This clonotype was picked up a small number of times. V gene TRBV7-9 combines with J gene TRBJ2-7, with a weak D call TRBD1 (5 bases). This CDR3 region has 12 residues. CDR1 SEHNR and CDR2 FQNEAQ come from the germline V gene (reference sequence). The ends were cut back, 1 base at V and 4 bases at J, with 5 bases in the middle. The CDR3 spells CASSLGQYEQYF. CDR3 DNA: TGTGCCAGCAGCTTAGGACAGTACGAGCAGTACTTC.

This chain joins TRBV5-6 and TRBJ2-7; D remains ambiguous. This CDR3 spans 12 amino acids. CDR1 SGHDT and CDR2 YYEEEE come from the germline V gene. V lost 5 bases, J lost 0 bases, and 6 bases lay in between. This chain's CDR3 is CASSKSSYEQYV. The CDR3 DNA reads as TGTGCCAGCAGTAAGAGCTCCTACGAGCAGTACGTC.

V gene TRBV28 combines with J gene TRBJ1-5, with 7 nucleotides matching TRBD1. CDR1 MDHEN and CDR2 SYDVKM come from the germline V gene. The trim removed 5 bases at V and 4 bases at J, leaving 5 bases unmatched. There are 14 residues in the CDR3. The CDR3 here is CASSEQGYNQPQHF. CDR3 nucleotides: TGTGCCAGCAGTGAACAGGGGTATAATCAGCCCCAGCATTTT. The full variable domain, its missing parts supplied by reference TRBV28 and TRBJ1-5, is DVKVTQSSRYLVKRTGEKVFLECVQDMDHENMFWYRQDPGLGLRLIYFSYDVKMKEKGDIPEGYSVSREKKERFSLILESASTNQTSMYLCASSEQGYNQPQHFGDGTRLSIL.

The V call is TRBV4-3, the J call TRBJ2-5; D not resolved. CDR3 length: 18 residues. Germline V gene data show CDR1 as LGHNA and CDR2 as YSLEER. V lost 4 bases and J lost 7, with 28 bases in between. The CDR3 protein is CASSRYAPAVVGRGTQYF. In DNA form, the CDR3 reads TGCGCCAGCAGCCGATATGCCCCTGCCGTCGTGGGCCGAGGGACCCAGTACTTC.

This clonotype showed up just a few times. This chain links TRBV27 with TRBJ2-7; D unclear. The germline V gene has CDR1 MNHEY and CDR2 SMNVEV (reference sequence). V lost 1 base, J lost 3 bases, and 10 bases lay in between. The length of the CDR3 is 14 residues. The CDR3 bases are TGTGCCAGCAGTTTATGGCAATCAAACTACGAGCAGTACTTC. Translating it yields CASSLWQSNYEQYF.

The rearrangement uses TRBV25-1 and TRBJ2-5; no definite D call. The CDR3 has 12 amino acids. V was clipped by 7 bases and J by 3 bases, with 9 bases between them. CDR1 is MGHDK, CDR2 SYGVNS, per germline. Written as DNA, the CDR3 is TGTGCCAGCATTGGGCAGAAAGAGACCCAGTACTTC. Residues: CASIGQKETQYF.

The CDR3 DNA sequence: TGTGCCAGCAGCACATCAGGGTTGAACACTGAAGCTTTCTTT. This translates into CASSTSGLNTEAFF. The chain uses TRBV5-6 and TRBJ1-1; tentatively, D is TRBD1 (5 bases). Germline V lookup: CDR1 SGHDT, CDR2 YYEEEE. The CDR3 covers 14 residues. Trimming took off 4 bases at V and 0 bases at J, with 10 bases between the two ends.

The rearrangement uses TRBV5-6 and TRBJ1-1, with D tentatively TRBD1 (6 bases). The V gene's germline CDR1 is SGHDT and CDR2 YYEEEE. This CDR3 has 14 residues. V was pared by 0 bases and J by 0 bases, with 6 bases between. The CDR3 spells CASSLGTVNTEAFF. DNA of the CDR3: TGTGCCAGCAGCTTGGGGACAGTGAACACTGAAGCTTTCTTT.

The sample holds a few counts of this clonotype. The gene calls are TRBV4-1 and TRBJ2-5; D may match TRBD1 or TRBD2 (5 bases each). The CDR3 is 14 residues long. The V end lost 1 base, the J end lost 5 bases, and 11 bases lay between the germline ends. Germline V gene lookup returns CDR1 MGHRA and CDR2 YSYEKL. CDR3 nucleotides: TGCGCCAGCAGCCAAGTAGGGACGGAGGAGACCCAGTACTTC. Residues: CASSQVGTEETQYF.

This chain connects TRBV12-3 or TRBV12-4 to TRBJ2-3; no firm D call. CDR3 length equals 13 residues. V gave up 5 bases and J gave up 0 bases, with 6 bases separating them. CDR3 in DNA: TGTGCCAGCAGTAACACTAGCACAGATACGCAGTATTTT. Residues: CASSNTSTDTQYF.

This chain connects TRBV19 to TRBJ1-1; D is uncertain. CDR3 length: 15 residues. V was clipped by 4 bases and J by 0 bases, with 12 bases between them. Germline loops: CDR1 LNHDA, CDR2 SQIVND (reference sequence). This CDR3 is CASSTIPDMNTEAFF. CDR3 in DNA: TGTGCCAGTAGTACCATCCCTGACATGAACACTGAAGCTTTCTTT.